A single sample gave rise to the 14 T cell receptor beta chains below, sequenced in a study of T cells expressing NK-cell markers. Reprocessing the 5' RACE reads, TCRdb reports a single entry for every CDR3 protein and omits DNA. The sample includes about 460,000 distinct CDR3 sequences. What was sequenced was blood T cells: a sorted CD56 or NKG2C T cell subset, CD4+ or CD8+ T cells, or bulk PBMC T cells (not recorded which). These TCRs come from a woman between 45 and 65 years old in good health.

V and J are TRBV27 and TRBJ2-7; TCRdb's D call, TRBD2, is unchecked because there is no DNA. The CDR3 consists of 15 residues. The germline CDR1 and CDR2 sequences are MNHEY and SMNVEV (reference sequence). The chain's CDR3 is CASSSGLAGLYEQYF.

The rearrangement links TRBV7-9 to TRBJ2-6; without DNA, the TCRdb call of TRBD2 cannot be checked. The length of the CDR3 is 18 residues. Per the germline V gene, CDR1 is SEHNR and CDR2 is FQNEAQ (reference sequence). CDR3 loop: CASSLASPDNSGANVLTF.

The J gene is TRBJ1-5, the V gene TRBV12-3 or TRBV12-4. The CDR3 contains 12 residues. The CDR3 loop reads CASSFTNQPQHF.

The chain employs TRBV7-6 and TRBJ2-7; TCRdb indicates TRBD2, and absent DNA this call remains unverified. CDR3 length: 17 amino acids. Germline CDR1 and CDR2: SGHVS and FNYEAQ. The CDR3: CASSPAQLAGAPSKQYF. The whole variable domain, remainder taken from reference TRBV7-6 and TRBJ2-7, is GAGVSQSPRYKVTKRGQDVALRCDPISGHVSLYWYRQALGQGPEFLTYFNYEAQQDKSGLPNDRFSAERPEGSISTLTIQRTEQRDSAMYRCASSPAQLAGAPSKQYFGPGTRLTVT.

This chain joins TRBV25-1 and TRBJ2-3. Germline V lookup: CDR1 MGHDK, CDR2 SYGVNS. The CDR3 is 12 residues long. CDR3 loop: CASSSPSDTQYF.

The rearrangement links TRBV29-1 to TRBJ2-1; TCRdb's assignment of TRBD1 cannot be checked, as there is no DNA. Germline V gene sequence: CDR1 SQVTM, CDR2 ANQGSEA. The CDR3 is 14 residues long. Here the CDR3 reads CSVRGVPSYNEQFF.

The CDR3 is CASRTEGTGELFF. The chain joins TRBV2 to TRBJ2-2; TCRdb reports TRBD1, a call that lacks DNA to check it against. The CDR3 has 13 residues. Germline V CDR1 and CDR2: SNHLY, FYNNEI. The variable domain in full, with the rest retrieved from reference TRBV2 and TRBJ2-2, is EPEVTQTPSHQVTQMGQEVILRCVPISNHLYFYWYRQILGQKVEFLVSFYNNEISEKSEIFDDQFSVERPDGSNFTLKIRSTKLEDSAMYFCASRTEGTGELFFGEGSRLTVL.

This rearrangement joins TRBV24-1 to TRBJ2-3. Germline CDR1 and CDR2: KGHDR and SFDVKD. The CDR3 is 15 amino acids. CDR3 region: CATSDLRSHTDTQYF.

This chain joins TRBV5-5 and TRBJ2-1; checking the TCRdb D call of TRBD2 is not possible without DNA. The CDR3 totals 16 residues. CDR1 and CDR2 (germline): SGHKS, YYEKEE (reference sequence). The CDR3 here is CASSRLAAGSYNEQFF.

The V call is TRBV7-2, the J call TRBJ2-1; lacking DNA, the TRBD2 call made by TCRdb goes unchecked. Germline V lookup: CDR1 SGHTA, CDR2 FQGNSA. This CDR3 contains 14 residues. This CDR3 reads CASSQRGDFNEQFF.

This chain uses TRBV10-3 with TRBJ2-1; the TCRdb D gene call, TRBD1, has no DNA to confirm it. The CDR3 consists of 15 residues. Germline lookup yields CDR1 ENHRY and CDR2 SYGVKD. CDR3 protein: CATRDLITGDKFEFF.

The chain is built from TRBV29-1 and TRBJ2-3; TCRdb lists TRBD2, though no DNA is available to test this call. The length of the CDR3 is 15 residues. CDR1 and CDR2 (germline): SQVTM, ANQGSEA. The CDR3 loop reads CSVAGRKRGTDTQYF.

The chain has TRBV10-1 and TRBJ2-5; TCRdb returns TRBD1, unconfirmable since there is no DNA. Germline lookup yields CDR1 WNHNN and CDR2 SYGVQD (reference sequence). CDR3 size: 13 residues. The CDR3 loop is CASSGLGAETQYF.

CDR3: CASSQETFWTGDYSYEQYF. The chain couples TRBV4-1 to TRBJ2-7; TCRdb's D gene call, TRBD1, goes unchecked for lack of DNA. The CDR3 is 19 amino acids. In germline, CDR1 is MGHRA, CDR2 YSYEKL.